This TCR beta chain was recorded in a study of OX40 agonist ivuxolimab in advanced cancers. Study-level background: Patients with hepatocellular carcinoma, melanoma, renal cell or head and neck cancer made up the dose-escalation patients. Two cutaneous melanoma patients and one hepatocellular carcinoma patient, three in all, had partial responses.

Clones were sequenced by immunoSEQ multiplex PCR, and TCRdb holds only the in-frame ones, with some missing. In the table there are about 79,000 clones, 85% to 95% of which are singletons. Patients were ruled out by autoimmune disease history or systemic immunosuppression. Sequences were derived from CD4+ or CD8+ T cells sorted from blood, sampled in a trial of the OX40 agonist ivuxolimab. The receptor's source is an adult with an advanced solid tumor such as melanoma, head and neck, liver or kidney cancer.

In DNA, the CDR3 is TGTGCCAGCAGTGAATACTCCGGGGAGCTGTTTTTT. It translates to CASSEYSGELFF. The chain couples TRBV25-1 to TRBJ2-2; D unclear. The V and J ends lost 0 bases and 6 bases respectively, with 2 bases between them. This CDR3 comprises 12 residues. CDR1 and CDR2 from the germline V gene are MGHDK and SYGVNS.